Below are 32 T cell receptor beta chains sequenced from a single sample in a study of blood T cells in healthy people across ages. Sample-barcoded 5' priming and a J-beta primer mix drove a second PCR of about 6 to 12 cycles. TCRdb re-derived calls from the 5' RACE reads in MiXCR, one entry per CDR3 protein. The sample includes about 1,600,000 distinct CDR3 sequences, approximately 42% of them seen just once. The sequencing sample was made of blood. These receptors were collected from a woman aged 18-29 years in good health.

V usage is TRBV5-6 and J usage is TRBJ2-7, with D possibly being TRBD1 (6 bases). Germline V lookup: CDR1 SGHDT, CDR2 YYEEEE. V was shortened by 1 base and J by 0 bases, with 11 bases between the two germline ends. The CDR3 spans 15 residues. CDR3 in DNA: TGTGCCAGCAGCTTGAGACAGGTCGTCTCCTACGAGCAGTACTTC. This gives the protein CASSLRQVVSYEQYF.

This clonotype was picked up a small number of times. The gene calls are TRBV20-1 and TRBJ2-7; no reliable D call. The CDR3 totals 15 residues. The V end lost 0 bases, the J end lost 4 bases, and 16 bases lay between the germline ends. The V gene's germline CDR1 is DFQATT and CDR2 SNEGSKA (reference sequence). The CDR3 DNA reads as TGCAGTGCTAGAGACCGGGTGGGCCCAATATACGAGCAGTACTTC. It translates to CSARDRVGPIYEQYF.

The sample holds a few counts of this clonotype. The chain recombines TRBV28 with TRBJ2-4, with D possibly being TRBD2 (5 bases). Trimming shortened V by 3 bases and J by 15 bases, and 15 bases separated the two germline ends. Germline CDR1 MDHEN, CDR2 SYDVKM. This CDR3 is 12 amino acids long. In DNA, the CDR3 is TGTGCCAGCAGTTTGGAGGTAGGGTTTCTGTACTTC. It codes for CASSLEVGFLYF.

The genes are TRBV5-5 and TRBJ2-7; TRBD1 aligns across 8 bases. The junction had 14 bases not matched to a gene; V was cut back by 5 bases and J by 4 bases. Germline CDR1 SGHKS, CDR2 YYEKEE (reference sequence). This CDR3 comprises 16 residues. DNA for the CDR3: TGTGCCAGCAGTACCCCAGGGGACAGGTCCGGGTACGAGCAGTACTTC. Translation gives CASSTPGDRSGYEQYF.

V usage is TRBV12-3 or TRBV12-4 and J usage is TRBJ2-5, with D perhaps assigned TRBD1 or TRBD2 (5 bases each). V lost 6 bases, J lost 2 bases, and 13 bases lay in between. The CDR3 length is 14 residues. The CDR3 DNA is TGTGCCAGCAGCCAGGGACCGCAACAAGAGACCCAGTACTTC. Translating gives CASSQGPQQETQYF.

CDR3 region: CASSRGLAGVVQETQYF. CDR3 bases: TGTGCCAGCAGCCGAGGACTAGCGGGAGTCGTTCAAGAGACCCAGTACTTC. The gene calls are TRBV3-1 and TRBJ2-5, with 13 positions matching TRBD2. The CDR3 is 17 amino acids. Germline V gene lookup returns CDR1 LGHDT and CDR2 YNNKEL (reference sequence). V lost 4 bases to trimming and J lost 2 bases; unmatched junction nucleotides: 7.

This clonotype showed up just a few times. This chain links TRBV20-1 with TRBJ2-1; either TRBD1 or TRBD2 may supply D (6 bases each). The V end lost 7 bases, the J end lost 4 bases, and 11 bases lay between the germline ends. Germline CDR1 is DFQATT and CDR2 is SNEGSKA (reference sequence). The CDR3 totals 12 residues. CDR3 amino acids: CSGGGKYNEQFF. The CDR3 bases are TGCAGTGGAGGGGGGAAGTACAATGAGCAGTTCTTC.

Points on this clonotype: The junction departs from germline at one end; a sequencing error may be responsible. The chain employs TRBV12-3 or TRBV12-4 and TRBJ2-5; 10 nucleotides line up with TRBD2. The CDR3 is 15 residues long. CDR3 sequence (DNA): TGTGCCAGCAGTTTAGCTAGCGGGAGGCTCAAGACCCGGTACTTC. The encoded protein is CASSLASGRLKTRYF.

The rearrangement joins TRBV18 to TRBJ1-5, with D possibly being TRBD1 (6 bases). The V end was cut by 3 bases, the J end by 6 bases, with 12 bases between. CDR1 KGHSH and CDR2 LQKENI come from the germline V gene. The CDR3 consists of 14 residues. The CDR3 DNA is TGTGCCAGCTCACCCTCACAGGGCAGTCAGCCCCAGCATTTT. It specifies CASSPSQGSQPQHF.

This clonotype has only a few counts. CDR3 loop: CASSLDKNYGYTF. DNA for the CDR3: TGTGCCAGCAGCTTAGACAAGAACTATGGCTACACCTTC. The genes are TRBV7-9 and TRBJ1-2; the D is unclear. Trimming removed 1 base at V and 2 bases at J, with 5 bases between. This CDR3 contains 13 residues. Germline CDR1 is SEHNR and CDR2 is FQNEAQ (reference sequence).

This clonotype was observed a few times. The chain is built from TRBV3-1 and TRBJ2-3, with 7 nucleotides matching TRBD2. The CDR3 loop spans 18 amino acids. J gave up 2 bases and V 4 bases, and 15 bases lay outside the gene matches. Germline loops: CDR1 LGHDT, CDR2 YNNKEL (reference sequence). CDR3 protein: CASSPYLSGGGITDTQYF. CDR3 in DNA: TGTGCCAGCAGCCCGTACTTATCTGGCGGGGGTATCACAGATACGCAGTATTTT.

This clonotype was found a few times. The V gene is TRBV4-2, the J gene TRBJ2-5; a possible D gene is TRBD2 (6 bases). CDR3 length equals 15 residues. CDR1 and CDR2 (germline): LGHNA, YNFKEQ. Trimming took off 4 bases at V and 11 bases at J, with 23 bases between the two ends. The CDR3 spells CASSPRDSPPIEQYF. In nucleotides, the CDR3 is TGTGCCAGCAGCCCGCGGGACTCCCCCCCGATAGAGCAGTACTTC.

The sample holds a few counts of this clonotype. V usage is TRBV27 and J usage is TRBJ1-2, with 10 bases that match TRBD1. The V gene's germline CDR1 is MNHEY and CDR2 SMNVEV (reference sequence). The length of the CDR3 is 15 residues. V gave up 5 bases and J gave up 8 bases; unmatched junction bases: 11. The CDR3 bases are TGTGCCAGCAGTCTACGGGACAGGGGTTCAGAAGGCTACACCTTC. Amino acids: CASSLRDRGSEGYTF.

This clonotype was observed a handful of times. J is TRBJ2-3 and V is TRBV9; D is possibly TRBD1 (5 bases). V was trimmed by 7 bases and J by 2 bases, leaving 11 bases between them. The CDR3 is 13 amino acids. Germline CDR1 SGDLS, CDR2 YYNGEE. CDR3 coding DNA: TGTGCCAGCCAGGGTGGGATCACAGATACGCAGTATTTT. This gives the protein CASQGGITDTQYF.

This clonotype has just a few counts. The DNA for the CDR3 is TGTGCCAGCAGAATGGGCCAGGGACGCACAGATACGCAGTATTTT. It codes for CASRMGQGRTDTQYF. The genes are TRBV28 and TRBJ2-3; D may correspond to TRBD1 or TRBD2 (5 bases each). V was pared by 6 bases and J by 1 base, with 14 bases between. The germline CDR1 and CDR2 sequences are MDHEN and SYDVKM. The CDR3 spans 15 residues.

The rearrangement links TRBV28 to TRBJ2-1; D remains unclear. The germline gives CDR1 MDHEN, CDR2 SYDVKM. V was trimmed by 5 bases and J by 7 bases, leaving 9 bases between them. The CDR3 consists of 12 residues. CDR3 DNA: TGTGCCAGCAGTGAGGCGTTTAATGAGCAGTTCTTC. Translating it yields CASSEAFNEQFF.

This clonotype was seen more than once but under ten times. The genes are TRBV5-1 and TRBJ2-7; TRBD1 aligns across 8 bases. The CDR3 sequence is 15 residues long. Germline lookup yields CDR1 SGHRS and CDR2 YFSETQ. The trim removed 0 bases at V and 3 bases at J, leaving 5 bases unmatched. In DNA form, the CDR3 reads TGCGCCAGCAGCTTGGGGGCAGGGGGCTACTACGAGCAGTACTTC. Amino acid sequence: CASSLGAGGYYEQYF.

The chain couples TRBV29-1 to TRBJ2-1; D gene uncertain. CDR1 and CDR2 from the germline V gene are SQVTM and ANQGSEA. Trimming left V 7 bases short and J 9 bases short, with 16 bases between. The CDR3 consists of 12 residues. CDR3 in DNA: TGCAGCGCCTGGGCGTTCGATGGTGAGCAGTTCTTC. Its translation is CSAWAFDGEQFF.

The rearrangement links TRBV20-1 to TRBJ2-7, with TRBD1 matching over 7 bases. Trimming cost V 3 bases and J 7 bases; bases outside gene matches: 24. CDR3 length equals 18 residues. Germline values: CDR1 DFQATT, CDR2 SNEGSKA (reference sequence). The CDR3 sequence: CSARGPRQGVPQWGEQYF. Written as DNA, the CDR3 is TGCAGTGCTAGGGGGCCTCGACAGGGAGTCCCTCAATGGGGGGAGCAGTACTTC.

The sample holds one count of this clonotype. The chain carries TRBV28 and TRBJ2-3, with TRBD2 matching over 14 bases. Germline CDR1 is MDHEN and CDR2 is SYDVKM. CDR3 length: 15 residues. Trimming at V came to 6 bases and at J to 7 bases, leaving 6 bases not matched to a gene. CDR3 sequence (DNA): TGTGCCAGCAGCCGCGGACTAGCGGGGGGTAATACGCAGTATTTT. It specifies CASSRGLAGGNTQYF.

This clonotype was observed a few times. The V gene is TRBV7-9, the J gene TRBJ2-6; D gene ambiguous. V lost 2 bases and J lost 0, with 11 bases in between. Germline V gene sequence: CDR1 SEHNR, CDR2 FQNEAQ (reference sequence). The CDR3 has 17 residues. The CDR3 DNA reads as TGTGCCAGCAGCTTAATGGCCATAAACTCTGGGGCCAACGTCCTGACTTTC. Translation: CASSLMAINSGANVLTF.

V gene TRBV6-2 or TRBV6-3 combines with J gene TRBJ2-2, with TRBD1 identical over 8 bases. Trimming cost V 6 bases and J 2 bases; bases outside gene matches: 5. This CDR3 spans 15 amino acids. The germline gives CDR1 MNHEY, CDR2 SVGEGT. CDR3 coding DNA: TGTGCCAGCAGACGACAGGGGCCTAACACCGGGGAGCTGTTTTTT. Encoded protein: CASRRQGPNTGELFF.

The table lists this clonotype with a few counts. The CDR3 DNA is TGTGCCAGCAGTGACTACCGGGACAGGTCCCCCTACGAGCAGTACTTC. Its protein is CASSDYRDRSPYEQYF. This sequence joins TRBV12-3 or TRBV12-4 and TRBJ2-7, with 8 bases identical to TRBD1. Trimming at V came to 5 bases and at J to 2 bases, leaving 11 bases not matched to a gene. This CDR3 has 16 amino acids.

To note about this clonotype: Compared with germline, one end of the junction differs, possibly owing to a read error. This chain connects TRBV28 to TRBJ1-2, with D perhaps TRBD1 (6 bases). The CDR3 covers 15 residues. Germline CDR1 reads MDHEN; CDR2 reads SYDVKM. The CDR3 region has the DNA TGTGCCAGCAGTTTCCCGGGGGCACCTAACTATGACTACACCTTC. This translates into CASSFPGAPNYDYTF.

In nucleotides, the CDR3 is TGTGCCAGCACCCTACGGGGGTCCTACGAGCAGTACTTC. Translation: CASTLRGSYEQYF. V gene TRBV3-1 combines with J gene TRBJ2-7, with a possible D match to TRBD2 (6 bases). Looked up from germline, CDR1 is LGHDT and CDR2 is YNNKEL (reference sequence). V shed 7 bases and J shed 1 base, with 11 bases lying between them. This CDR3 region has 13 residues.

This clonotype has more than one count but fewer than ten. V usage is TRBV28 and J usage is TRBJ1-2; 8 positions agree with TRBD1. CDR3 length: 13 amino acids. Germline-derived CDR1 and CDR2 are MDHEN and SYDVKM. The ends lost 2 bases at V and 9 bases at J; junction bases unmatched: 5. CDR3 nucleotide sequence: TGTGCCAGCAGTTTAGGGGACAGGCCCCGCTACACCTTC. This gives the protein CASSLGDRPRYTF.

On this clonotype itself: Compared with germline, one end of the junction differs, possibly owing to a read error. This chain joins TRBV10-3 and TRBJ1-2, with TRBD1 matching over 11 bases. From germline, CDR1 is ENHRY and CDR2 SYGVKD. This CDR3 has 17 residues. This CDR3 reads CAISAGTGGVVNYGCTF. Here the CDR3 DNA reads TGTGCCATCAGTGCCGGGACAGGGGGGGTCGTTAACTATGGCTGCACCTTC.

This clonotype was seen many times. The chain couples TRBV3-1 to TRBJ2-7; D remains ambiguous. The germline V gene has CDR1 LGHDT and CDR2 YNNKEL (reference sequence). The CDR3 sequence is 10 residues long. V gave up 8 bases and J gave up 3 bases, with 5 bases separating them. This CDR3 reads CASGDYEQYF. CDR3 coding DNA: TGTGCCAGCGGGGACTACGAGCAGTACTTC.

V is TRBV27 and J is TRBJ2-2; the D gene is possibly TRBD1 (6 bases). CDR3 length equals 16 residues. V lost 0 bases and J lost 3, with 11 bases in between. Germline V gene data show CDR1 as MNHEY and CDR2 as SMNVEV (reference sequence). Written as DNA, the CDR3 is TGTGCCAGCAGTTTATCGGGGGCGCAGTACACCGGGGAGCTGTTTTTT. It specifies CASSLSGAQYTGELFF.

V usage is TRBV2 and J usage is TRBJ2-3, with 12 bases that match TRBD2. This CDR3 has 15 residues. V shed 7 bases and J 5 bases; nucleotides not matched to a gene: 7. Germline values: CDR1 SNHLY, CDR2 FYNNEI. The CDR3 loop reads CASNPLAGGGDTQYF. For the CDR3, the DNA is TGTGCCAGCAACCCACTAGCGGGGGGCGGAGATACGCAGTATTTT.

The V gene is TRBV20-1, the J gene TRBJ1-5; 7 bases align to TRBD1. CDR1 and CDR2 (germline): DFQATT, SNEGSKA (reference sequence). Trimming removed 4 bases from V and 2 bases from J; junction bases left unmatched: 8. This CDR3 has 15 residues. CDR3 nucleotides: TGCAGTGCTACGACCGACAGGGTCGGCAATCAGCCCCAGCATTTT. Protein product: CSATTDRVGNQPQHF.

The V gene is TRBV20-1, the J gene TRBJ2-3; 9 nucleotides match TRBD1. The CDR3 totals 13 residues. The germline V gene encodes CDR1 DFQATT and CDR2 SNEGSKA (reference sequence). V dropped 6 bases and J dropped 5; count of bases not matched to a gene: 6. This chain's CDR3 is CSAPDRGGDTQYF. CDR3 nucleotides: TGCAGTGCGCCGGACAGGGGAGGAGATACGCAGTATTTT.